This T cell receptor beta chain was obtained from a study of T cell repertoires in cytomegalovirus infection. Whole-study context: CMV infection together with matching HLA type was indicated by public TCR beta signatures. General observations from the study: Within the response measured ex vivo, HLA-C-restricted CMV-specific TCR beta clonotypes were dominant. Cumulated frequencies of public TCR beta families served to identify carriers of CMV plus the relevant HLA.

This clonotype was observed at least ten times. Its antigen remains unidentified. V lost 5 bases and J 7 bases, leaving 21 bases between the germline ends. Germline V lookup: CDR1 SGHTA, CDR2 FQGNSA. The length of the CDR3 is 15 residues. TCRdb reprocessed the reads via MiXCR and lists one record per CDR3 protein. Of a few hundred thousand distinct CDR3 sequences listed, roughly 9.1% were seen once; the top ten hold roughly 15%. The receptor was derived from a human donor in good health (CMV status not recorded). Some clones in this sample may be carry-over from other donors' samples. What was sequenced was PBMCs. The V gene is TRBV7-2, the J gene TRBJ2-7, with TRBD2 as a possible D gene (6 bases). The CDR3 loop is CASSITGASVEEQYF. The CDR3 region has the DNA TGTGCCAGCAGCATAACCGGGGCTAGCGTCGAGGAGCAGTACTTC. Using reference TRBV7-2 and TRBJ2-7 for the parts outside the CDR3, the full variable domain is GAGVSQSPSNKVTEKGKDVELRCDPISGHTALYWYRQSLGQGLEFLIYFQGNSAPDKSGLPSDRFSAERTGGSVSTLTIQRTQQEDSAVYLCASSITGASVEEQYFGPGTRLTVT.